This entry lists 25 T cell receptor beta chains sequenced from one sample in a study of shared clonotypes between healthy human individuals. TCRdb's table, derived via immunoSEQ multiplex PCR, lists solely in-frame clones and lacks some. The table has around 1.1 million clones, around three quarters seen once. The specimen sequenced was memory CD4+ T cells from PBMCs. Regarding subset: CD45RA-negative fraction. Every receptor here comes from a man in his late teens or twenties in good health. Some clones in this sample may be carry-over from other donors' samples.

On this clone itself: The sample holds other DNA sequences that translate to the same CDR3. The chain links TRBV5-4 to TRBJ2-3; 10 nucleotides line up with TRBD2. The CDR3 is made up of 16 amino acids. Germline CDR1 reads SGHNT; CDR2 reads YYREEE (reference sequence). Trimming took 4 bases from V and 2 from J; bases not matched to a gene: 7. CDR3: CASSPRTSGSTDTQYF. The CDR3 coding sequence is TGTGCCAGCAGCCCCCGGACTAGCGGCTCCACAGATACGCAGTATTTT.

V usage is TRBV2 and J usage is TRBJ2-3; D unclear. The CDR3 length is 13 residues. In germline, CDR1 is SNHLY, CDR2 FYNNEI. V dropped 6 bases and J dropped 2 bases, with 9 bases sitting between them. The CDR3 nucleotides are TGTGCCAGCAGCGACCAGTACACAGATACGCAGTATTTT. It translates to CASSDQYTDTQYF. Looking up the rest from reference TRBV2 and TRBJ2-3 gives the full variable domain: EPEVTQTPSHQVTQMGQEVILRCVPISNHLYFYWYRQILGQKVEFLVSFYNNEISEKSEIFDDQFSVERPDGSNFTLKIRSTKLEDSAMYFCASSDQYTDTQYFGPGTRLTVL.

The chain combines TRBV7-3 with TRBJ2-1, with D tentatively TRBD1 or TRBD2 (5 bases each). CDR1 is SGHTA, CDR2 FQGTGA, per germline. There are 13 residues in the CDR3. V shed 2 bases and J shed 9 bases, with 11 bases lying between them. The CDR3: CASSLEGPGEQFF. The CDR3 DNA is TGTGCCAGCAGCTTAGAGGGACCCGGTGAGCAGTTCTTC.

The chain has TRBV2 and TRBJ2-5; D is unresolved. This CDR3 is built from 12 residues. V lost 4 bases to trimming and J lost 5 bases, with 8 bases between them. Looked up from germline, CDR1 is SNHLY and CDR2 is FYNNEI. As DNA, the CDR3 is TGTGCCAGCAGTGCAACTCCGGAGACCCAGTACTTC. This encodes CASSATPETQYF.

The rearrangement uses TRBV19 and TRBJ2-3, with D possibly matching TRBD2 (6 bases). The V and J ends lost 9 bases and 2 bases respectively, with 15 bases between them. This CDR3 is 14 amino acids long. CDR1 and CDR2 from the germline V gene are LNHDA and SQIVND (reference sequence). The CDR3, as DNA: TGTGCCAGCCAGACTAGTTCCCCCACAGATACGCAGTATTTT. This codes for CASQTSSPTDTQYF.

This clone occurred many times. The chain employs TRBV10-3 and TRBJ1-1; D uncertain. The V gene's germline CDR1 is ENHRY and CDR2 SYGVKD. The CDR3 is 14 amino acids. V lost 6 bases and J lost 1, with 12 bases in between. CDR3 DNA: TGTGCCATCAGGGGGAGCAGTAGGAACACTGAAGCTTTCTTT. Translation: CAIRGSSRNTEAFF.

The rearrangement uses TRBV5-6 and TRBJ2-7; D not resolved. This CDR3 comprises 15 residues. V dropped 2 bases and J dropped 2 bases, with 14 bases sitting between them. Germline V gene sequence: CDR1 SGHDT, CDR2 YYEEEE. This CDR3 reads CASSFPLAEPYEQYF. In DNA form, the CDR3 reads TGTGCCAGCAGCTTCCCTCTCGCAGAGCCCTACGAGCAGTACTTC.

This chain connects TRBV9 to TRBJ2-2; D is uncertain. CDR3 length equals 15 residues. CDR1 and CDR2 from the germline V gene are SGDLS and YYNGEE. The V and J ends lost 4 bases and 4 bases respectively, with 14 bases between them. DNA of the CDR3: TGTGCCAGCAGCCCCAGACAAACAATCACCGGGGAGCTGTTTTTT. Encoded protein: CASSPRQTITGELFF.

J is TRBJ1-1 and V is TRBV7-2, with D unresolved. V was trimmed by 2 bases and J by 1 base, leaving 8 bases between them. This CDR3 is built from 14 residues. Germline loops: CDR1 SGHTA, CDR2 FQGNSA. The CDR3 spells CASSLFGRNTEAFF. CDR3 DNA: TGTGCCAGCAGCTTATTTGGCAGGAACACTGAAGCTTTCTTT.

The V call is TRBV9, the J call TRBJ1-1; D gene uncertain. The V gene's germline CDR1 is SGDLS and CDR2 YYNGEE. The V and J ends lost 3 bases and 0 bases respectively, with 6 bases between them. The CDR3 totals 13 residues. The CDR3 sequence: CASSDALNTEAFF. Here the CDR3 DNA reads TGTGCCAGCAGCGACGCCTTGAACACTGAAGCTTTCTTT.

Comments on this clone: A much larger clone lies one base from this, so it may be a read error. The identical CDR3 is also encoded by other nucleotide sequences in the sample. The gene calls are TRBV9 and TRBJ1-5; D is possibly TRBD1 (6 bases). The CDR3 has 15 amino acids. Germline V gene data show CDR1 as SGDLS and CDR2 as YYNGEE. The CDR3 DNA reads as TGTGCCAGCAGCGTAGAGGGGGGACCTAATCAGCCCCAACATTTT. Residues: CASSVEGGPNQPQHF. The entire variable domain, with the rest obtained from reference TRBV9 and TRBJ1-5, is as follows: DSGVTQTPKHLITATGQRVTLRCSPRSGDLSVYWYQQSLDQGLQFLIQYYNGEERAKGNILERFSAQQFPDLHSELNLSSLELGDSALYFCASSVEGGPNQPQHFGDGTRLSIL.

Remarks on this clone: A junction end diverges from the germline sequence, so it may reflect a read error. This rearrangement joins TRBV7-2 to TRBJ2-3; 11 nucleotides agree with TRBD2. Germline V gives CDR1 SGHTA, CDR2 FQGNSA. The CDR3 runs 16 residues. In nucleotides, the CDR3 is TGTGCCAGCAACTTAGGGACTAGCGGCGCCCAAGATACGCAGTATTTT. Its protein product is CASNLGTSGAQDTQYF.

The J gene is TRBJ2-3, the V gene TRBV18, with D perhaps matching TRBD1 (6 bases). The CDR3 runs to 14 residues. The germline V gene encodes CDR1 KGHSH and CDR2 LQKENI. Trimming stripped 8 bases from V and 6 bases from J, with 18 bases between. Written as DNA, the CDR3 is TGTGCCAGCCTCTTCGCCAGGGGAGTCGATACGCAGTATTTT. Its protein product is CASLFARGVDTQYF.

The chain couples TRBV5-1 to TRBJ2-3; possible D gene TRBD1, 5 bases. Germline CDR1 and CDR2: SGHRS and YFSETQ. This CDR3 comprises 13 residues. With 7 bases removed from V and 1 base from J, the gap between germline ends came to 10 bases. The CDR3 DNA sequence: TGCGCCAGCCACGAAGGGGGCACAGATACGCAGTATTTT. Translated: CASHEGGTDTQYF. Full variable domain (rest looked up from reference TRBV5-1 and TRBJ2-3): KAGVTQTPRYLIKTRGQQVTLSCSPISGHRSVSWYQQTPGQGLQFLFEYFSETQRNKGNFPGRFSGRQFSNSRSEMNVSTLELGDSALYLCASHEGGTDTQYFGPGTRLTVL.

This clone was observed a handful of times. The chain combines TRBV7-9 with TRBJ1-2; D may be TRBD1 (6 bases). V shed 5 bases and J shed 5 bases, with 18 bases lying between them. Per the germline V gene, CDR1 is SEHNR and CDR2 is FQNEAQ (reference sequence). The CDR3 consists of 15 residues. The CDR3 loop is CASSVSRGQIYGYTF. The CDR3 bases are TGTGCCAGCAGCGTATCCCGAGGACAGATATATGGCTACACCTTC.

Of note for this clone: This likely reflects a read error, since a far larger clone is one base away. The V call is TRBV2, the J call TRBJ1-5; the D is unclear. CDR3 length: 13 amino acids. The V gene's germline CDR1 is SNHLY and CDR2 FYNNEI. V was pared by 7 bases and J by 4 bases, with 11 bases between. This CDR3 is CASKGRANQPQHF. The CDR3 DNA reads as TGTGCCAGCAAGGGTCGGGCTAATCAGCCCCAGCATTTT. The whole variable domain, remainder taken from reference TRBV2 and TRBJ1-5, is EPEVTQTPSHQVTQMGQEVILRCVPISNHLYFYWYRQILGQKVEFLVSFYNNEISEKSEIFDDQFSVERPDGSNFTLKIRSTKLEDSAMYFCASKGRANQPQHFGDGTRLSIL.

V usage is TRBV7-2 and J usage is TRBJ2-7; the match to TRBD2 covers 7 bases. The CDR3 loop spans 16 amino acids. Trimming cost V 5 bases and J 4 bases; bases outside gene matches: 14. Germline V gene sequence: CDR1 SGHTA, CDR2 FQGNSA. CDR3 in amino acids: CASSHPPGGPPYEQYF. The CDR3 DNA sequence: TGTGCCAGCAGCCATCCCCCGGGAGGACCGCCGTACGAGCAGTACTTC.

This clone was recorded a few times. This rearrangement joins TRBV6-1 to TRBJ1-5; D gene uncertain. This CDR3 region has 13 residues. The germline V gene encodes CDR1 MNHNS and CDR2 SASEGT. Trimming left V 3 bases short and J 0 bases short, with 3 bases between. CDR3 amino acids: CASSESSNQPQHF. The CDR3 DNA follows: TGTGCCAGCAGTGAGAGTAGCAATCAGCCCCAGCATTTT.

V and J are TRBV5-1 and TRBJ1-3, with a weak D call TRBD1 (5 bases). Germline CDR1 SGHRS, CDR2 YFSETQ. Deletions cut 6 bases from V and 0 bases from J, with 10 bases between. This CDR3 spans 14 amino acids. CDR3 loop: CASKGPVSGNTIYF. The CDR3 bases are TGCGCCAGCAAGGGGCCGGTCTCTGGAAACACCATATATTTT.

This chain connects TRBV5-1 to TRBJ2-6, with 8 bases lining up with TRBD2. Per germline, CDR1 SGHRS and CDR2 YFSETQ. The V and J ends lost 0 bases and 3 bases, in that order; junction bases with no gene match: 14. This CDR3 has 20 amino acids. CDR3: CASSLAVAGRARGGANVLTF. The CDR3 region has the DNA TGCGCCAGCAGCTTGGCCGTAGCCGGGAGGGCTCGGGGTGGGGCCAACGTCCTGACTTTC.

The V and J genes are TRBV30 and TRBJ2-7; D is unclear. CDR1 is GTSNPN and CDR2 is SVGIG in the germline V gene (reference sequence). This CDR3 has 13 residues. Deletions cut 5 bases from V and 1 base from J, with 12 bases between. CDR3 sequence: CAWGLGWSYEQYF. The CDR3, as DNA: TGTGCCTGGGGGCTGGGGTGGTCCTACGAGCAGTACTTC.

This clone was seen only a few times. The chain uses TRBV28 and TRBJ1-5; 7 bases are shared with TRBD1. The CDR3 contains 20 residues. The trim removed 6 bases at V and 3 bases at J, leaving 23 bases unmatched. Per germline, CDR1 MDHEN and CDR2 SYDVKM. This CDR3 is CASSLLNLGQRNLYNQPQHF. The CDR3 DNA follows: TGTGCCAGCAGCCTTCTCAACCTGGGACAGAGGAATTTATACAATCAGCCCCAGCATTTT.

The V call is TRBV23-1, the J call TRBJ1-1; TRBD1 might be the D (6 bases). TRBV23-1 is recorded as an ORF, its role being uncertain. Trimming shortened V by 11 bases and J by 6 bases, and 22 bases separated the two germline ends. The CDR3 runs to 14 residues. In DNA, the CDR3 is TGCGCCGCTTGCCCCACCCTCAGGGGCCCTGAAGCTTTCTTT. It yields the protein CAACPTLRGPEAFF.

The chain has TRBV27 and TRBJ2-7; D is uncertain. Between the trimmed V and J ends, which lost 6 bases and 5 bases, there was a span of 14 bases. Per the germline V gene, CDR1 is MNHEY and CDR2 is SMNVEV (reference sequence). This CDR3 comprises 13 residues. The CDR3 coding sequence is TGTGCCAGCAGCCTAGTAAGGACCCACGAGCAGTACTTC. Amino acids: CASSLVRTHEQYF.

The chain joins TRBV10-2 to TRBJ2-7, with 7 positions matching TRBD2. Looked up from germline, CDR1 is WSHSY and CDR2 is SAAADI. The CDR3 runs to 15 residues. The V and J ends lost 6 bases and 3 bases, in that order; junction bases with no gene match: 11. In nucleotides, the CDR3 is TGCGCCAGCAGGGCTACTAGCGATGCCAACTACGAGCAGTACTTC. It codes for CASRATSDANYEQYF.